Below, 6 T cell receptor beta chains from the same sample are listed, as sequenced in a study of blood T cell repertoires in COVID-19. TCRdb keeps only in-frame clones here, not all; method: immunoSEQ multiplex PCR. The data hold some 83,000 clones, with 60% to 80% observed a single time. The sequencing input was peripheral blood. These receptors were obtained from a woman of 80 years or more with acute or convalescent COVID-19.

J is TRBJ2-3 and V is TRBV5-1, with TRBD2 matching 11 bases. Germline lookup yields CDR1 SGHRS and CDR2 YFSETQ. The CDR3 is made up of 15 amino acids. J lost 1 base, V lost 4 bases, and 2 bases had no gene match. As DNA, the CDR3 is TGCGCCAGCAGCCTGACTAGCGGGGGCACAGATACGCAGTATTTT. It translates to CASSLTSGGTDTQYF.

This chain links TRBV18 with TRBJ2-1, with 9 positions matching TRBD2. This CDR3 has 15 amino acids. V was clipped by 2 bases and J by 5 bases; unmatched bases: 4. Germline CDR1 KGHSH, CDR2 LQKENI. The CDR3 nucleotides read TGTGCCAGCTCACCAGCTAGCGGGGAAAACAATGAGCAGTTCTTC. Its protein product is CASSPASGENNEQFF.

The rearrangement uses TRBV7-9 and TRBJ2-2; D perhaps matches TRBD1 (7 bases). Trimming left V 5 bases short and J 3 bases short, with 16 bases between. CDR3 length equals 16 residues. Germline CDR1 reads SEHNR; CDR2 reads FQNEAQ (reference sequence). The CDR3 DNA reads TGTGCCAGCAGCCCCCAGGGGGGAACTGACACCGGGGAGCTGTTTTTT. Translation: CASSPQGGTDTGELFF.

The chain is built from TRBV29-1 and TRBJ1-1, with 7 bases fitting TRBD1. Germline V gene sequence: CDR1 SQVTM, CDR2 ANQGSEA. The CDR3 is 13 amino acids. V was clipped by 5 bases and J by 3 bases; unmatched bases: 6. As DNA, the CDR3 is TGCAGCGTTCCTACCGACAGGGACACTGAAGCTTTCTTT. It codes for CSVPTDRDTEAFF.

The chain employs TRBV10-3 and TRBJ1-2; 8 bases line up with TRBD1. CDR3 length equals 16 residues. Germline loops: CDR1 ENHRY, CDR2 SYGVKD. The ends lost 0 bases at V and 3 bases at J; junction bases unmatched: 6. In DNA form, the CDR3 reads TGTGCCATCAGTGAGTCCGGGACAGGCCAGGACTATGGCTACACCTTC. It codes for CAISESGTGQDYGYTF.

This rearrangement joins TRBV3-1 (or the pseudogene TRBV3-2) to TRBJ2-4; TRBD2 matches at 8 bases. This CDR3 spans 15 amino acids. Germline V gene data show CDR1 as LGHDT and CDR2 as YNNKEL (reference sequence). V trimming: 2 bases; J trimming: 9 bases; junction bases outside the gene matches: 9. Written as DNA, the CDR3 is TGTGCCAGCAGCCAACGTCCGGGGGGGCCCCCCATTCAGTACTTC. Protein sequence: CASSQRPGGPPIQYF.